One sample yielded the 32 T cell receptor beta chains listed below, sequenced in a study of T cell repertoires in cytomegalovirus infection. No antigen is known for these receptors. Each CDR3 protein is one row after TCRdb ran MiXCR on the reads. The sample carries approximately 150,000 distinct CDR3 sequences, about 20% recorded once. This sample comprised CD8+ T cells from cultured PBMCs, obtained from culture after CMV antigen stimulation. The receptors here all came from a human donor in good health (CMV status not recorded). Some clones in this sample may be carry-over from other donors' samples.

The chain uses TRBV12-3 or TRBV12-4 and TRBJ2-1; 8 nucleotides line up with TRBD2. The CDR3 has 14 amino acids. Trimming took 7 bases from V and 5 from J; bases not matched to a gene: 7. As DNA, the CDR3 is TGTGCCAGCAATACGCGGGGGGCCCACAATGAGCAGTTCTTC. Translation: CASNTRGAHNEQFF.

The chain employs TRBV9 and TRBJ1-5; D call uncertain. Germline loops: CDR1 SGDLS, CDR2 YYNGEE. The V end was cut by 3 bases, the J end by 5 bases, with 9 bases between. The length of the CDR3 is 13 residues. CDR3: CASSAADDQPQHF. CDR3 DNA: TGTGCCAGCAGCGCCGCGGATGATCAGCCCCAGCATTTT. Together with reference TRBV9 and TRBJ1-5, the CDR3 gives the full variable domain: DSGVTQTPKHLITATGQRVTLRCSPRSGDLSVYWYQQSLDQGLQFLIQYYNGEERAKGNILERFSAQQFPDLHSELNLSSLELGDSALYFCASSAADDQPQHFGDGTRLSIL.

The chain uses TRBV4-3 and TRBJ1-3; D gene uncertain. This CDR3 is built from 13 residues. The V gene's germline CDR1 is LGHNA and CDR2 YSLEER. V lost 2 bases and J 4 bases, leaving 6 bases between the germline ends. The CDR3: CASSQSEGNTIYF. DNA of the CDR3: TGCGCCAGCAGCCAATCAGAGGGAAACACCATATATTTT.

This clonotype was recorded many times. This rearrangement joins TRBV4-1 to TRBJ1-2; D is unresolved. Germline V gene lookup returns CDR1 MGHRA and CDR2 YSYEKL. Trimming left V 0 bases short and J 0 bases short, with 14 bases between. This CDR3 is 17 amino acids long. Here the CDR3 reads CASSQELSGPTNYGYTF. CDR3 sequence (DNA): TGCGCCAGCAGCCAAGAACTGTCAGGCCCCACTAACTATGGCTACACCTTC.

This clonotype was detected a few times. The chain employs TRBV7-8 and TRBJ1-2; 7 bases align to TRBD1. After removal of 4 bases from V and 5 bases from J, the junction contained 10 bases not matched to a gene. CDR3 length equals 15 residues. The germline V gene has CDR1 SGHVS and CDR2 FQNEAQ. The CDR3 DNA reads as TGTGCCAGCAGCTCCTTGGACAGGATTCCTTATGGCTACACCTTC. It encodes CASSSLDRIPYGYTF.

The chain combines TRBV4-1 with TRBJ2-5, with TRBD2 matching 12 bases. Trimming cost V 2 bases and J 1 base; bases outside gene matches: 11. Germline CDR1 MGHRA, CDR2 YSYEKL. This CDR3 region has 19 residues. The CDR3 loop is CASSQTDRTSGGPQETQYF. Here the CDR3 DNA reads TGCGCCAGCAGCCAAACGGACCGTACTAGCGGGGGGCCCCAAGAGACCCAGTACTTC.

There are a few counts of this clonotype. The chain is built from TRBV30 and TRBJ1-6; no definite D call. Trimming took off 5 bases at V and 0 bases at J, with 11 bases between the two ends. The length of the CDR3 is 15 residues. Germline values: CDR1 GTSNPN, CDR2 SVGIG (reference sequence). CDR3 sequence: CAWRSDSSYNSPLHF. DNA for the CDR3: TGTGCCTGGCGGTCGGATTCCTCCTATAATTCACCCCTCCACTTT. Full variable domain (remainder filled in from reference TRBV30 and TRBJ1-6): SQTIHQWPATLVQPVGSPLSLECTVEGTSNPNLYWYRQAAGRGLQLLFYSVGIGQISSEVPQNLSASRPQDRQFILSSKKLLLSDSGFYLCAWRSDSSYNSPLHFGNGTRLTVT.

This clonotype was counted between two and nine times. The chain carries TRBV7-2 and TRBJ1-1; the D is unclear. Germline V gene sequence: CDR1 SGHTA, CDR2 FQGNSA. The ends were cut back, 0 bases at V and 8 bases at J, with 19 bases in the middle. The CDR3 covers 16 residues. As DNA, the CDR3 is TGTGCCAGCAGCTTAGCCACAGCATTGAATCCTCGGGAAGCTTTCTTT. The encoded protein is CASSLATALNPREAFF.

The V call is TRBV7-8, the J call TRBJ1-2; TRBD1 might be the D (5 bases). The V end lost 1 base, the J end lost 5 bases, and 14 bases lay between the germline ends. The CDR3 runs to 15 residues. From germline, CDR1 is SGHVS and CDR2 FQNEAQ. This chain's CDR3 is CASSLGSGTLYGYTF. Here the CDR3 DNA reads TGTGCCAGCAGCTTAGGGTCCGGGACTCTTTATGGCTACACCTTC.

This rearrangement joins TRBV4-1 to TRBJ1-1, with 7 bases lining up with TRBD1. V dropped 5 bases and J dropped 6; count of bases not matched to a gene: 12. Germline V CDR1 and CDR2: MGHRA, YSYEKL. The CDR3 runs 15 residues. This chain's CDR3 is CASSKWAGGMSEAFF. CDR3 nucleotides: TGCGCCAGCAGCAAGTGGGCAGGGGGGATGTCTGAAGCTTTCTTT.

CDR3 region: CASSHRAGVENEQFF. DNA for the CDR3: TGTGCCAGCAGCCATCGGGCGGGGGTCGAGAATGAGCAGTTCTTC. V is TRBV7-2 and J is TRBJ2-1, with TRBD2 matching over 7 bases. From germline, CDR1 is SGHTA and CDR2 FQGNSA. Trimming took 5 bases from V and 7 from J; bases not matched to a gene: 11. The CDR3 is 15 residues long.

This clonotype appeared a few times. The chain is built from TRBV7-6 and TRBJ1-5, with TRBD1 identical over 7 bases. The CDR3 has 15 amino acids. Trimming removed 6 bases from V and 3 bases from J; junction bases left unmatched: 8. CDR1 is SGHVS and CDR2 is FNYEAQ in the germline V gene. The CDR3 is CASSLTGQINQPQHF. The CDR3 coding sequence is TGTGCCAGCAGTTTAACGGGACAGATCAATCAGCCCCAGCATTTT.

CDR3 residues: CASTPGGGNQPQHF. CDR3 bases: TGTGCCAGTACCCCAGGGGGCGGCAATCAGCCCCAGCATTTT. The chain is built from TRBV19 and TRBJ1-5; 8 positions match TRBD1. The V gene end was trimmed by 7 bases and the J gene end by 2 bases; junction bases not matched to a gene: 4. CDR1 is LNHDA and CDR2 is SQIVND in the germline V gene (reference sequence). The CDR3 is 14 residues long.

The chain employs TRBV6-6 and TRBJ2-5; 11 bases agree with TRBD2. The CDR3 sequence is 16 residues long. V was pared by 9 bases and J by 5 bases, with 14 bases of the junction left unmatched. Per the germline V gene, CDR1 is MNHNY and CDR2 is SVGAGI (reference sequence). The DNA for the CDR3 is TGTGCCAGTTTCAGTTCGCCAACTAGCGGGGGCGAGACCCAGTACTTC. Translated, it gives CASFSSPTSGGETQYF.

This sequence joins TRBV4-3 and TRBJ1-4; D is possibly TRBD1 (6 bases). With 1 base removed from V and 4 bases from J, the gap between germline ends came to 16 bases. The CDR3 is made up of 17 amino acids. CDR1 LGHNA and CDR2 YSLEER come from the germline V gene. This CDR3 reads CASSQVRGILLNEKLFF. As DNA, the CDR3 is TGCGCCAGCAGCCAAGTCAGGGGAATCTTACTTAATGAAAAACTGTTTTTT.

This chain uses TRBV7-2 with TRBJ2-1; a weak D match, TRBD2 (5 bases). This CDR3 is built from 16 residues. Germline V gene lookup returns CDR1 SGHTA and CDR2 FQGNSA. Trimming took 5 bases from V and 1 from J, leaving 15 bases between them. CDR3 region: CASSKRGLGSYNEQFF. The CDR3 nucleotides read TGTGCCAGCAGCAAACGGGGTTTGGGTTCCTACAATGAGCAGTTCTTC.

A few counts support this clonotype. The chain carries TRBV7-6 and TRBJ2-3, with D possibly matching TRBD2 (6 bases). Deletions cut 0 bases from V and 1 base from J, with 17 bases between. The CDR3 consists of 18 residues. Per germline, CDR1 SGHVS and CDR2 FNYEAQ. CDR3 DNA: TGTGCCAGCAGCTTAGCTCATCGCACAGGAGGGGGCACAGATACGCAGTATTTT. Its protein product is CASSLAHRTGGGTDTQYF.

This clonotype occurred a few times. The V call is TRBV7-8, the J call TRBJ2-7; TRBD2 aligns across 11 bases. The CDR3 has 17 residues. Germline V gives CDR1 SGHVS, CDR2 FQNEAQ. Trimming took 1 base from V and 2 from J; bases not matched to a gene: 7. The CDR3 sequence is CASSLGTSGGNTYEQYF. CDR3 in DNA: TGTGCCAGCAGCTTAGGTACTAGCGGGGGTAATACCTACGAGCAGTACTTC.

This clonotype was observed a handful of times. The genes are TRBV4-1 and TRBJ2-1; 9 nucleotides align to TRBD2. Trimming removed 0 bases from V and 6 bases from J; junction bases left unmatched: 9. Per germline, CDR1 MGHRA and CDR2 YSYEKL. The CDR3 has 17 amino acids. In DNA, the CDR3 is TGCGCCAGCAGCCAAGAACCGGGACTAGCTGTAAGCAATGAGCAGTTCTTC. It codes for CASSQEPGLAVSNEQFF.

The V gene is TRBV7-8, the J gene TRBJ2-1; tentatively, D is TRBD2 (6 bases). CDR1 and CDR2 (germline): SGHVS, FQNEAQ. This CDR3 contains 15 residues. V dropped 7 bases and J dropped 4 bases, with 17 bases sitting between them. In nucleotides, the CDR3 is TGTGCCAGCATTTATAAGGAGGGAATGTACAATGAGCAGTTCTTC. It specifies CASIYKEGMYNEQFF.

This clonotype showed up just a few times. The V gene is TRBV7-9, the J gene TRBJ1-4, with D possibly matching TRBD1 (5 bases). The germline gives CDR1 SEHNR, CDR2 FQNEAQ (reference sequence). Trimming took off 3 bases at V and 7 bases at J, with 6 bases between the two ends. The CDR3 is 12 amino acids. The CDR3 DNA reads TGTGCCAGCAGCTTCCAGGGTGAAAAACTGTTTTTT. Protein sequence: CASSFQGEKLFF.

As for this clonotype: One base away lies a much larger clone, so this may be a sequencing read error. The rearrangement joins TRBV4-3 to TRBJ1-5; no clear D. Gene TRBJ2-3 matches the end of the DNA better, so the J call may be wrong. The CDR3 runs 15 residues. From germline, CDR1 is LGHNA and CDR2 YSLEER. The CDR3 protein is CASSHFPVLDQPQYF. CDR3 in DNA: TGCGCCAGCAGCCACTTTCCCGTTCTCGATCAGCCCCAGTATTTT.

The rearrangement uses TRBV7-6 and TRBJ2-1, with no clear D. Trimming removed 5 bases at V and 5 bases at J, with 16 bases between. Germline V gene data show CDR1 as SGHVS and CDR2 as FNYEAQ. The CDR3 runs to 15 residues. The CDR3, as DNA: TGTGCCAGCAGCAAGACACAACCTCCCCACAATGAGCAGTTCTTC. As protein: CASSKTQPPHNEQFF.

The J gene is TRBJ1-4, the V gene TRBV2, with D possibly matching TRBD1 (5 bases). CDR1 is SNHLY, CDR2 FYNNEI, per germline. Trimming removed 1 base at V and 6 bases at J, with 9 bases between. The CDR3 sequence is 14 residues long. CDR3 nucleotide sequence: TGTGCCAGCAGTGAAGGTCAGGGTTATGAAAAACTGTTTTTT. It yields the protein CASSEGQGYEKLFF.

The genes are TRBV7-2 and TRBJ2-1; possible D gene TRBD2, 7 bases. The CDR3 consists of 16 residues. Germline V gene data show CDR1 as SGHTA and CDR2 as FQGNSA. Trimming left V 1 base short and J 3 bases short, with 13 bases between. CDR3 DNA sequence: TGTGCCAGCAGCTTAGGTACGGGGGGCTACTACAATGAGCAGTTCTTC. This sequence encodes CASSLGTGGYYNEQFF.

The gene calls are TRBV6-2 or TRBV6-3 and TRBJ1-5; D gene uncertain. V lost 7 bases, J lost 1 base, and 14 bases lay in between. CDR3 length equals 15 residues. The germline gives CDR1 MNHEY, CDR2 SVGEGT. This chain's CDR3 is CASKPVVGSNQPQHF. DNA for the CDR3: TGTGCCAGCAAGCCGGTCGTGGGGAGCAATCAGCCCCAGCATTTT.

This chain links TRBV7-9 with TRBJ2-7, with 10 bases that match TRBD1. V lost 5 bases to trimming and J lost 3 bases; unmatched junction nucleotides: 7. The CDR3 covers 15 residues. CDR1 is SEHNR and CDR2 is FQNEAQ in the germline V gene (reference sequence). CDR3 sequence reads: CASSKDRGQNYEQYF. CDR3 DNA sequence: TGTGCCAGCAGCAAAGACAGGGGGCAAAACTACGAGCAGTACTTC.

This chain connects TRBV20-1 to TRBJ2-1; no clear D gene. The germline CDR1 and CDR2 sequences are DFQATT and SNEGSKA (reference sequence). V was clipped by 5 bases and J by 0 bases, with 14 bases between them. This CDR3 is 15 amino acids long. CDR3: CSAFSPESSYNEQFF. CDR3 nucleotide sequence: TGCAGTGCTTTTTCGCCCGAGAGCTCCTACAATGAGCAGTTCTTC.

This sequence joins TRBV7-6 and TRBJ2-4, with D perhaps matching TRBD2 (6 bases). Trimming left V 3 bases short and J 7 bases short, with 10 bases between. CDR1 is SGHVS, CDR2 FNYEAQ, per germline. CDR3 length equals 13 residues. CDR3 protein: CASSLEGRNIQYF. The CDR3 nucleotides are TGTGCCAGCAGCTTGGAGGGAAGGAACATTCAGTACTTC.

In its sample, this clonotype was seen a few times. This chain connects TRBV7-8 to TRBJ1-5; D remains ambiguous. Looked up from germline, CDR1 is SGHVS and CDR2 is FQNEAQ. This CDR3 region has 15 residues. The V end lost 2 bases, the J end lost 1 base, and 9 bases lay between the germline ends. The CDR3 region has the DNA TGTGCCAGCAGCTTACTAGACCTGAGCAATCAGCCCCAGCATTTT. This translates into CASSLLDLSNQPQHF.

This clonotype is a singleton in its sample. The chain is built from TRBV6-1 and TRBJ1-2; D unclear. This CDR3 has 13 amino acids. CDR1 MNHNS and CDR2 SASEGT come from the germline V gene. The germline V and J ends were trimmed by 7 bases and 4 bases, with 13 bases remaining between them. Here the CDR3 DNA reads TGTGCCAGCACCCGCGACGAATTCTATGGCTACACCTTC. Translated, it gives CASTRDEFYGYTF.

The chain joins TRBV7-8 to TRBJ2-7, with TRBD1 identical over 10 bases. Germline V gene lookup returns CDR1 SGHVS and CDR2 FQNEAQ. The CDR3 runs 15 residues. With V trimmed by 3 bases and J by 6 bases, 8 bases remained unmatched. The CDR3 reads CASSLAGTGEAEQYF. DNA of the CDR3: TGTGCCAGCAGCTTGGCCGGGACAGGGGAAGCCGAGCAGTACTTC.